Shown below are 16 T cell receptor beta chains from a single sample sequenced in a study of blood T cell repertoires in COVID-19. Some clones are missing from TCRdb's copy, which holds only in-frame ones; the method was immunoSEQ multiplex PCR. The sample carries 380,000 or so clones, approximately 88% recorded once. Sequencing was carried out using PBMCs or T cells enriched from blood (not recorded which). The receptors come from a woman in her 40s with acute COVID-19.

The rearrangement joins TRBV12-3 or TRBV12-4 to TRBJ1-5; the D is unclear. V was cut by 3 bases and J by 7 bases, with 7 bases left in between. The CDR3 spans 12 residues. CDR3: CASSLVEQPQHF. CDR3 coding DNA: TGTGCCAGCAGTTTGGTGGAGCAGCCCCAGCATTTT.

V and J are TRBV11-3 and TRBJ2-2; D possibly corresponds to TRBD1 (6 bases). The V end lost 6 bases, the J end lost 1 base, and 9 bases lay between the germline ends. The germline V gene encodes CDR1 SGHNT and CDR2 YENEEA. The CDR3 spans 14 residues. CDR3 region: CASRSGQNTGELFF. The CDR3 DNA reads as TGTGCCAGCAGATCGGGACAGAACACCGGGGAGCTGTTTTTT.

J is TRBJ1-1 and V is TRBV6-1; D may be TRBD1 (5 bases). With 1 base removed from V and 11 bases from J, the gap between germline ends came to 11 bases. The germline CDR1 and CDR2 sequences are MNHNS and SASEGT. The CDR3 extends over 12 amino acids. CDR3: CASSEGWGGAFF. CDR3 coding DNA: TGTGCCAGCAGTGAAGGATGGGGGGGGGCTTTCTTT.

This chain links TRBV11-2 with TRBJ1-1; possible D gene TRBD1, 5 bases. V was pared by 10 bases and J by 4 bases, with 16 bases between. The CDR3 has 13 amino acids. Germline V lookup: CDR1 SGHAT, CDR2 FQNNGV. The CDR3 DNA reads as TGTGCCACCACGAGCATAGGGGTCACTGAAGCTTTCTTT. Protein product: CATTSIGVTEAFF.

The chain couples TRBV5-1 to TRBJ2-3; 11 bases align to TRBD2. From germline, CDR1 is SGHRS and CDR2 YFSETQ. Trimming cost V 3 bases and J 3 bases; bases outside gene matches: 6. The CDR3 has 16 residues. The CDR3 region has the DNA TGCGCCAGCAGCTCCAGACTAGCGGGGATAACAGATACGCAGTATTTT. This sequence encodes CASSSRLAGITDTQYF.

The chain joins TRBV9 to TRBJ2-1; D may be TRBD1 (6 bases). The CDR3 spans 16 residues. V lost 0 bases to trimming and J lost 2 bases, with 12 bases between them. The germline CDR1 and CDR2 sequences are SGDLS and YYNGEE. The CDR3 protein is CASSVAAQGTYNEQFF. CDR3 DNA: TGTGCCAGCAGCGTAGCAGCCCAGGGGACCTACAATGAGCAGTTCTTC.

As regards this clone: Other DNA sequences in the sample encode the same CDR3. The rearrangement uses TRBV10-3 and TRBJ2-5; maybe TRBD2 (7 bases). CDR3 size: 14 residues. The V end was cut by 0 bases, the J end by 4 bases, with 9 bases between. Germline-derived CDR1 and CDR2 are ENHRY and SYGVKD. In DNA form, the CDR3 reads TGTGCCATCAGTGAGTCCGGGGGGCGAGAGACCCAGTACTTC. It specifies CAISESGGRETQYF.

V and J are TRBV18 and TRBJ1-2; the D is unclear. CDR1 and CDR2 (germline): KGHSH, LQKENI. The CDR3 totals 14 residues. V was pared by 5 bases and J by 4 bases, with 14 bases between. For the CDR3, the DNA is TGTGCCAGCTCAAGGTCAGGACTCGGCTATGGCTACACCTTC. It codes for CASSRSGLGYGYTF.

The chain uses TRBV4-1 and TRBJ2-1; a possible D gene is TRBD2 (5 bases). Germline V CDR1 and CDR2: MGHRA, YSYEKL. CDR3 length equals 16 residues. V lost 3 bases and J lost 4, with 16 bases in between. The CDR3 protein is CASSHVERLLYNEQFF. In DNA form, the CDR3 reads TGCGCCAGCAGCCATGTTGAGCGGTTGTTGTACAATGAGCAGTTCTTC.

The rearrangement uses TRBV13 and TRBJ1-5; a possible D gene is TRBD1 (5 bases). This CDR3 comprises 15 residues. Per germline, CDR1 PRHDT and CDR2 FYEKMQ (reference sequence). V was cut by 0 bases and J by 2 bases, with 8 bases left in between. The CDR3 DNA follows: TGTGCCAGCAGCTTAGGGACAGAAGGCAATCAGCCCCAGCATTTT. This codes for CASSLGTEGNQPQHF.

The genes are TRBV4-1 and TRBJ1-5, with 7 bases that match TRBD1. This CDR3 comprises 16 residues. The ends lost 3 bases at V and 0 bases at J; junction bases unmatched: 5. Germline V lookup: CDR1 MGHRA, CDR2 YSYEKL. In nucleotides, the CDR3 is TGCGCCAGCAGCCACCCCGGGACAGCTAGCAATCAGCCCCAGCATTTT. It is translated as CASSHPGTASNQPQHF.

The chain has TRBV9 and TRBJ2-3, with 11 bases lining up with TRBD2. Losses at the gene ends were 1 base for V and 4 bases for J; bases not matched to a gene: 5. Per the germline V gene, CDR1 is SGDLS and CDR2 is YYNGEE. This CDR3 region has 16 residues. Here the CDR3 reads CASSVRLAGIADTQYF. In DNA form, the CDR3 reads TGTGCCAGCAGCGTAAGACTAGCGGGGATCGCAGATACGCAGTATTTT.

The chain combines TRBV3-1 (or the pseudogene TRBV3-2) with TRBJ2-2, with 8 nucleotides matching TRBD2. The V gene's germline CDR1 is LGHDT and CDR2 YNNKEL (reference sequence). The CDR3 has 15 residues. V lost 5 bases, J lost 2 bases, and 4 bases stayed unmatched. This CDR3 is CASSTRGGNTGELFF. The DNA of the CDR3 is TGTGCCAGCAGCACACGGGGGGGCAACACCGGGGAGCTGTTTTTT.

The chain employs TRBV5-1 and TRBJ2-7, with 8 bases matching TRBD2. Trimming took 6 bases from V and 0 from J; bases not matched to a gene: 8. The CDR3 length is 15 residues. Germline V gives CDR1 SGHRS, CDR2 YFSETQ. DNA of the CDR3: TGCGCCAGCAAATATATAGCGGGGAGCTCCTACGAGCAGTACTTC. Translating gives CASKYIAGSSYEQYF. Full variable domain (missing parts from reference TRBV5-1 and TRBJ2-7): KAGVTQTPRYLIKTRGQQVTLSCSPISGHRSVSWYQQTPGQGLQFLFEYFSETQRNKGNFPGRFSGRQFSNSRSEMNVSTLELGDSALYLCASKYIAGSSYEQYFGPGTRLTVT.

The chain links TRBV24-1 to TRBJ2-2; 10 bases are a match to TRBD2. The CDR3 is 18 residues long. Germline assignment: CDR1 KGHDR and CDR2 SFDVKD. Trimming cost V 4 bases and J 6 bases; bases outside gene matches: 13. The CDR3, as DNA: TGTGCCACCAGTGACCCCTGGCTAAGCGGGGGGGCCTCCGGGGAGCTGTTTTTT. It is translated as CATSDPWLSGGASGELFF.

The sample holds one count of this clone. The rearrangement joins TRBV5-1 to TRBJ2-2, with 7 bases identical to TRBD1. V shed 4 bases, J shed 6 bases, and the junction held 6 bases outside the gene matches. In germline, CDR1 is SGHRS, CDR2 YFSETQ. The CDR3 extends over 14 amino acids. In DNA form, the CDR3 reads TGCGCCAGCAGCGCCAGGGACAGTTCCGGGGAGCTGTTTTTT. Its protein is CASSARDSSGELFF.